This T cell receptor beta chain was documented in a study of blood T cell repertoires in COVID-19. Study context: COVID-19 samples from acute and convalescent phases originated in the United States, Italy and Spain.

Study processing details: Estimates of nucleated cell counts were drawn from the amplification of reference gene primers. The data were produced by immunoSEQ multiplex PCR, yet TCRdb's version contains in-frame clones alone and is incomplete. The V and J calls and clone size are taken from that table; D and trimming were inferred from the DNA. Among roughly 320,000 clones, over 90% were seen once, and the ten largest hold approximately 4.1%. Living in 25 or so US areas, the participants were between roughly 18 and 90 years of age. Allocation to cohorts depended on clinical history reported by the participants. CDR1 is LNHNV and CDR2 is YYDKDF in the germline V gene (reference sequence). This CDR3 has 13 amino acids. V was clipped by 2 bases and J by 6 bases, with 11 bases between them.

The sequencing input was PBMCs or T cells enriched from blood (not recorded which). The TCR originated in a woman in her twenties or thirties who had been exposed to COVID-19. V and J are TRBV15 and TRBJ2-7; unclear D gene. The CDR3 region has the DNA TGTGCCACCAGCAGATCGCCGATCGGCGAGCAGTACTTC. Residues: CATSRSPIGEQYF.